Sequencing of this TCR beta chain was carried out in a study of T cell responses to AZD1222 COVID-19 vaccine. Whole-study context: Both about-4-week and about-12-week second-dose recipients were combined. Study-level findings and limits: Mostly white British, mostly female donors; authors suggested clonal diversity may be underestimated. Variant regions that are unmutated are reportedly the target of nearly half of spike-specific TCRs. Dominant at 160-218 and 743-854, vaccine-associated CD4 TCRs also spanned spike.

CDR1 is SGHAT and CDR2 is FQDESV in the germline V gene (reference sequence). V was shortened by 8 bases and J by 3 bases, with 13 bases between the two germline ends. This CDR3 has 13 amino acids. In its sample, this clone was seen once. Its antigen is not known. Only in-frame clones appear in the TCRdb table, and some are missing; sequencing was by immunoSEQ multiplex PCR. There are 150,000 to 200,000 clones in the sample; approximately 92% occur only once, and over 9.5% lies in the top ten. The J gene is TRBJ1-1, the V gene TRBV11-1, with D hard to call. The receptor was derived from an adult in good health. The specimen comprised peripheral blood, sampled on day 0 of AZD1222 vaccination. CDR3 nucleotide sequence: TGTGCCAGCCGAATAGGACTAGACACTGAAGCTTTCTTT. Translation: CASRIGLDTEAFF.